A selection of T cell receptor beta chains follows, all from one sample in a study of low-dose radiotherapy and immunotherapy resistance in tumors. TCRdb redid the calling of the reads with MiXCR, one entry per CDR3 protein. The sample holds about 60,000 distinct CDR3 sequences; roughly a quarter are singletons and the top ten take under 6.5%. The sequenced sample was PBMCs, obtained before treatment. The source is a male donor with prostate cancer. CDR3s include the opening cysteine and the closing phenylalanine or tryptophan. D genes are given only for firm matches. Only some rows state a clone size, as once, few, many or a class for expanded clones.

j_call: TRBJ2-1; d_call: -; clone_size: many; v_call: TRBV6-6; cdr3_nt: TGTGCCAGCAGTTACGGACAGCCGAGCTCCTACAATGAGCAGTTCTTC; cdr3_aa: CASSYGQPSSYNEQFF
j_call: TRBJ1-2; d_call: -; clone_size: many; v_call: TRBV3-1; cdr3_nt: TGTGCCAGCAGCCCTCGGGGGGGCTATGGCTACACCTTC; cdr3_aa: CASSPRGGYGYTF
j_call: TRBJ2-2; d_call: -; clone_size: -; v_call: TRBV14; cdr3_nt: TGTGCCAGCAGCCAAGAAAACAGCGTGGGCTTCGGGGAGCTGTTTTTT; cdr3_aa: CASSQENSVGFGELFF
j_call: TRBJ2-1; d_call: TRBD2; clone_size: few; v_call: TRBV11-2; cdr3_nt: TGTGCCAGCAGCACCGGGGGACTAGCGGCCTACAATGAGCAGTTCTTC; cdr3_aa: CASSTGGLAAYNEQFF
j_call: TRBJ2-1; d_call: -; clone_size: many; v_call: TRBV18; cdr3_nt: TGTGCCAGCTCACCACGGCAGGGTACGGATGAGCAGTTCTTC; cdr3_aa: CASSPRQGTDEQFF
j_call: TRBJ2-2; d_call: TRBD1; clone_size: many; v_call: TRBV30; cdr3_nt: TGTGCCTGGCGGCCGGGACAGGGATACGGGGAGCTGTTTTTT; cdr3_aa: CAWRPGQGYGELFF
j_call: TRBJ2-1; d_call: -; clone_size: -; v_call: TRBV28; cdr3_nt: TGTGCCAGCAGCATTTTCGCGGAGGGGGTGCACTTC; cdr3_aa: CASSIFAEGVHF
j_call: TRBJ2-7; d_call: -; clone_size: few; v_call: TRBV3-1; cdr3_nt: TGTGCCAGCAGCCAGGAGGACGAGCAGTACTTC; cdr3_aa: CASSQEDEQYF
j_call: TRBJ2-7; d_call: TRBD2; clone_size: many; v_call: TRBV18; cdr3_nt: TGTGCCAGCTCACCCCCAGCGGGGCCCTCCTACGAGCAGTACTTC; cdr3_aa: CASSPPAGPSYEQYF
j_call: TRBJ2-1; d_call: TRBD1; clone_size: many; v_call: TRBV7-2; cdr3_nt: TGTGCCAGCAGCGGGGACAGGGGAACCTACAATGAGCAGTTCTTC; cdr3_aa: CASSGDRGTYNEQFF
j_call: TRBJ2-5; d_call: -; clone_size: many; v_call: TRBV6-6; cdr3_nt: TGTGCCAGCAGTTACTCGCTCTTTCAAGAGACCCAGTACTTC; cdr3_aa: CASSYSLFQETQYF
j_call: TRBJ2-5; d_call: -; clone_size: -; v_call: TRBV18; cdr3_nt: TGTGCCAGCTCACCACCGTACATACAAGAGACCCAGTACTTC; cdr3_aa: CASSPPYIQETQYF
j_call: TRBJ2-5; d_call: -; clone_size: -; v_call: TRBV5-5; cdr3_nt: TGTGCCAGCAGCTGGGCCACAGGAGCAGAGACCCAGTACTTC; cdr3_aa: CASSWATGAETQYF
j_call: TRBJ2-1; d_call: TRBD2; clone_size: many; v_call: TRBV5-5; cdr3_nt: TGTGCCAGCAGCTTGTGGGTGGCTAGCGGGTACAATGAGCAGTTCTTC; cdr3_aa: CASSLWVASGYNEQFF
j_call: TRBJ2-5; d_call: -; clone_size: many; v_call: TRBV19; cdr3_nt: TGTGCCAGTAGTATTCCCGGTGGGGAGACCCAGTACTTC; cdr3_aa: CASSIPGGETQYF
j_call: TRBJ2-7; d_call: -; clone_size: many; v_call: TRBV28; cdr3_nt: TGTGCCACCTACTCAGGGGCCACCTACGAGCAGTACTTC; cdr3_aa: CATYSGATYEQYF
j_call: TRBJ1-1; d_call: TRBD1; clone_size: -; v_call: TRBV29-1; cdr3_nt: TGCAGCTCAAAAGGGGCAGGGGGACTGAACACTGAAGCTTTCTTT; cdr3_aa: CSSKGAGGLNTEAFF
j_call: TRBJ1-3; d_call: -; clone_size: few; v_call: TRBV6-1; cdr3_nt: TGTGCCAGCATTGCGGTCTCTGGAAACACCATATATTTT; cdr3_aa: CASIAVSGNTIYF
j_call: TRBJ2-7; d_call: TRBD1; clone_size: many; v_call: TRBV5-6; cdr3_nt: TGTGCCAGCAGCTTTCCAGGGGGCAACGAGCAGTACTTC; cdr3_aa: CASSFPGGNEQYF
j_call: TRBJ2-5; d_call: -; clone_size: many; v_call: TRBV30; cdr3_nt: TGTGCCTGGACTTCTCACGGCCCGGAGACCCAGTACTTC; cdr3_aa: CAWTSHGPETQYF
j_call: TRBJ2-2; d_call: TRBD2; clone_size: many; v_call: TRBV30; cdr3_nt: TGTGCCTGGAGCTTAGGGGCGGGAGTCAGGACCGGGGAGCTGTTTTTT; cdr3_aa: CAWSLGAGVRTGELFF
j_call: TRBJ2-1; d_call: -; clone_size: many; v_call: TRBV5-3; cdr3_nt: TGTGCCAGAAGGGCCGGGACAAATAGCAATGAGCAGTTCTTC; cdr3_aa: CARRAGTNSNEQFF
j_call: TRBJ2-1; d_call: TRBD2; clone_size: many; v_call: TRBV12-3/TRBV12-4; cdr3_nt: TGTGCCAGCAGCCCAACTAGCGGGAATGAGCAGTTCTTC; cdr3_aa: CASSPTSGNEQFF
j_call: TRBJ2-3; d_call: TRBD2; clone_size: -; v_call: TRBV6-1; cdr3_nt: TGTGCCAGCAGAGATCTAGCGGGGGAAAAGGGAACGCAGTATTTT; cdr3_aa: CASRDLAGEKGTQYF
j_call: TRBJ2-5; d_call: -; clone_size: -; v_call: TRBV20-1; cdr3_nt: TGCAGTACTAGCTCCCCCTTTGGGGACCAAGAGACCCAGTACTTC; cdr3_aa: CSTSSPFGDQETQYF
j_call: TRBJ2-1; d_call: -; clone_size: -; v_call: TRBV20-1; cdr3_nt: TGCAGTGCTAGAGATAGGGAAGGCCGGGATAGGGGGATTGAGCAGTTCTTC; cdr3_aa: CSARDREGRDRGIEQFF
j_call: TRBJ2-1; d_call: TRBD2; clone_size: many; v_call: TRBV5-1; cdr3_nt: TGCGCCAGCAGCCCCTGGACTAGCGGGACGGATAATGAGCAGTTCTTC; cdr3_aa: CASSPWTSGTDNEQFF
j_call: TRBJ2-1; d_call: TRBD2; clone_size: many; v_call: TRBV7-8; cdr3_nt: TGTGCCAGCAGCCCCTTCGGACTAGCGGGAGCGGGAAATGAGCAGTTCTTC; cdr3_aa: CASSPFGLAGAGNEQFF
j_call: TRBJ2-1; d_call: -; clone_size: -; v_call: TRBV10-2; cdr3_nt: TGCGCCAGCAGTGAATTCGGCGGCCTCCGCGGCCATGAGCAGTTCTTC; cdr3_aa: CASSEFGGLRGHEQFF
j_call: TRBJ2-7; d_call: TRBD2; clone_size: -; v_call: TRBV5-1; cdr3_nt: TGCGCCAGCAGGCAAGACGGGGGGGCCGTCTACGAGCAGTACTTC; cdr3_aa: CASRQDGGAVYEQYF
j_call: TRBJ1-2; d_call: -; clone_size: many; v_call: TRBV2; cdr3_nt: TGTGCCAGCACCGTTGGGCAGGGTAGAGACTATAACTATGGCTACACCTTC; cdr3_aa: CASTVGQGRDYNYGYTF
j_call: TRBJ2-1; d_call: TRBD1; clone_size: -; v_call: TRBV27; cdr3_nt: TGTGCCAGCAGTTTCGGGACAGGGACGTACAATGAGCAGTTCTTC; cdr3_aa: CASSFGTGTYNEQFF
j_call: TRBJ2-1; d_call: TRBD2; clone_size: -; v_call: TRBV7-8; cdr3_nt: TGTGCCAGCAGGAGCGGGGGGTCCTACAATGAGCAGTTCTTC; cdr3_aa: CASRSGGSYNEQFF
j_call: TRBJ2-2; d_call: TRBD2; clone_size: many; v_call: TRBV12-3/TRBV12-4; cdr3_nt: TGTGCCAGCAGTTTGACTAGCGGGGTCAGCGGGGAGCTGTTTTTT; cdr3_aa: CASSLTSGVSGELFF
j_call: TRBJ1-1; d_call: -; clone_size: -; v_call: TRBV2; cdr3_nt: TGTGCCAGCAGTGAAGCCACTGAAGCTTTCTTT; cdr3_aa: CASSEATEAFF
j_call: TRBJ1-2; d_call: -; clone_size: -; v_call: TRBV5-1; cdr3_nt: TGCGCCAGCAGCTTCACCCAGGCGCAGGGCTACACCTTC; cdr3_aa: CASSFTQAQGYTF
j_call: TRBJ2-3; d_call: -; clone_size: many; v_call: TRBV28; cdr3_nt: TGTGCCAGCAGTCCCGACCCTCCGCTTTGGGATTTT; cdr3_aa: CASSPDPPLWDF
j_call: TRBJ2-3; d_call: TRBD1; clone_size: many; v_call: TRBV7-8; cdr3_nt: TGTGCCAGCAGCCTAACAGGGGGCTCCCCCACAGATACGCAGTATTTT; cdr3_aa: CASSLTGGSPTDTQYF
j_call: TRBJ2-7; d_call: -; clone_size: many; v_call: TRBV14; cdr3_nt: TGTGCCAGCAGCGGGGTCTCCTACGAGCAGTACTTC; cdr3_aa: CASSGVSYEQYF
j_call: TRBJ2-1; d_call: -; clone_size: many; v_call: TRBV6-6; cdr3_nt: TGTGCCAGCAGCCAAGCTGGCAATGAGCAGTTCTTC; cdr3_aa: CASSQAGNEQFF
j_call: TRBJ2-1; d_call: -; clone_size: many; v_call: TRBV7-9; cdr3_nt: TGTGCCAGCAGCGTCTACGGGAGCTTGCAGTTCTTC; cdr3_aa: CASSVYGSLQFF
j_call: TRBJ2-3; d_call: -; clone_size: many; v_call: TRBV20-1; cdr3_nt: TGCAGTGCTAGAGATCGGCTCGTAAATACGCAGTATTTT; cdr3_aa: CSARDRLVNTQYF
j_call: TRBJ1-2; d_call: TRBD1; clone_size: few; v_call: TRBV5-1; cdr3_nt: TGCGCCAGCAGCGAGGGGGCTTATGGCTACACCTTC; cdr3_aa: CASSEGAYGYTF
j_call: TRBJ2-1; d_call: TRBD2; clone_size: -; v_call: TRBV28; cdr3_nt: TGTGCCAGCAAGTCTATAGCGGGAGTGTACCGAAATGAGCAGTTCTTC; cdr3_aa: CASKSIAGVYRNEQFF
j_call: TRBJ2-7; d_call: -; clone_size: -; v_call: TRBV6-2/TRBV6-3; cdr3_nt: TGTGCCAGCAGTGAAAATATGGGTACCTACGAGCAGTACTTC; cdr3_aa: CASSENMGTYEQYF
j_call: TRBJ2-7; d_call: -; clone_size: -; v_call: TRBV7-2; cdr3_nt: TGTGCCAGCAGCCCCGGATTCAGCAGGCACTACGAGCAGTACTTC; cdr3_aa: CASSPGFSRHYEQYF
j_call: TRBJ1-1; d_call: -; clone_size: many; v_call: TRBV7-2; cdr3_nt: TGTGCCAGCAGCTACCGGGGCCGGAACACTGAAGCTTTCTTT; cdr3_aa: CASSYRGRNTEAFF